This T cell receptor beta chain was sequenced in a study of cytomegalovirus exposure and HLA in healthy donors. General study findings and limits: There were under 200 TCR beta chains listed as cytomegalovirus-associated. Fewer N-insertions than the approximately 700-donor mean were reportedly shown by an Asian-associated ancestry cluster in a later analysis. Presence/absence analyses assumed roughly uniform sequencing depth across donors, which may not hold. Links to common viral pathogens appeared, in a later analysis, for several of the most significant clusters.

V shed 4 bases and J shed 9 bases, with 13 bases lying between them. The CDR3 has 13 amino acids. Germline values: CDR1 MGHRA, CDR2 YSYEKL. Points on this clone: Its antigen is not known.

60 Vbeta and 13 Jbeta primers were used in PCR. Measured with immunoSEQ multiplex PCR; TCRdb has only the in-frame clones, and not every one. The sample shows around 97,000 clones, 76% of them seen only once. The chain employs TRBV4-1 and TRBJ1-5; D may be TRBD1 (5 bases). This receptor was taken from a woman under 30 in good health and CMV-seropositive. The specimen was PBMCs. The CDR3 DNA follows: TGCGCCAGCAGCCTACTCCACGGGGGGCCCCAGCATTTT. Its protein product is CASSLLHGGPQHF.